What follows is one T cell receptor (beta chain) and its context. No antigen is known for it. The data belong to a study of cytomegalovirus exposure and HLA in healthy donors. Study-wide results and caveats: Overall, approximately 180 TCR beta chains were annotated as cytomegalovirus-associated.

Some clones are missing from TCRdb's copy, which holds only in-frame ones; the method was immunoSEQ multiplex PCR. The data contain 130,000 or so clones, roughly 89% of them singletons. The donors were in the roughly 130-subject validation cohort; that cohort was separate from the roughly 680-subject first cohort. Sequencing used PBMCs. The origin of this receptor is a young man in good health and CMV-seronegative.

The CDR3 DNA reads as TGCGCCAGCAGCCAAGAAAATTTGGCGGGGAGGCAGTTCTTC. Protein: CASSQENLAGRQFF. The chain couples TRBV4-1 to TRBJ2-1; tentatively, D is TRBD2 (6 bases). V lost 0 bases to trimming and J lost 12 bases, with 15 bases between them. The CDR3 contains 14 residues. From germline, CDR1 is MGHRA and CDR2 YSYEKL.